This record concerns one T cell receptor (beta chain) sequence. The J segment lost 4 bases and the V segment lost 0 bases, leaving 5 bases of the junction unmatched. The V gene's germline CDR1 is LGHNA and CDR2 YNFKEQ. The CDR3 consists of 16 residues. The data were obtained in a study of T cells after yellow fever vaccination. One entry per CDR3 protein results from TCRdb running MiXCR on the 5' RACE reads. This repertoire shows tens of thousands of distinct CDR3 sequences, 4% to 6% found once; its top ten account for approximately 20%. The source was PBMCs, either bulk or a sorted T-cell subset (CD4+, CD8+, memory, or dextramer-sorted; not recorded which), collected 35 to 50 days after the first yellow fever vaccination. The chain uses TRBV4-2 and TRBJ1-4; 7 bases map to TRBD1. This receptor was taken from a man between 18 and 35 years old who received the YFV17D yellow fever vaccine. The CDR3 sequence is CASSQDRDSLNEKLFF. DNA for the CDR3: TGTGCCAGCAGCCAAGATAGGGACAGCCTTAATGAAAAACTGTTTTTT.